The entry that follows covers one T cell receptor beta chain sequence. Its antigen is unidentified. The sample comes from a study of T-cell memory formation after mild COVID-19. The study's findings and limits: CD4+ contracting clones were found mainly in CM and EM, and CD8+ ones in EMRA.

TCRdb processed the 5' RACE reads anew with MiXCR; each CDR3 protein has one entry. Of fewer than 650,000 distinct CDR3 sequences listed, roughly 22% are singletons. V lost 5 bases to trimming and J lost 9 bases, with 19 bases between them. The CDR3 is 14 amino acids. Per germline, CDR1 LGHDT and CDR2 YNNKEL (reference sequence). The sequence was collected from an adult woman who had mild COVID-19 (a few samples of this study predate the infection). Cell type and time point are not known. The gene calls are TRBV3-1 and TRBJ1-1; possible D gene TRBD1, 5 bases. The sample was PBMCs or a T cell subset sorted from them (not recorded which). The CDR3 DNA reads TGTGCCAGCAGCGACTTGATGGGGGTGTCGAAAGCTTTCTTT. Protein product: CASSDLMGVSKAFF.